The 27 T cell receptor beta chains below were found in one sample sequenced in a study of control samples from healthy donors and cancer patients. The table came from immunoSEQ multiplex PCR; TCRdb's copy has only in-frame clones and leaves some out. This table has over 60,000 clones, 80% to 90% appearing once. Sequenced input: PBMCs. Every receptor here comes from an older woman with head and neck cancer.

The CDR3 sequence is CASTLRREAHEQFF. The CDR3 DNA reads TGTGCCAGCACGCTCCGGCGGGAGGCCCATGAGCAGTTCTTC. The rearrangement joins TRBV6-6 to TRBJ2-1; 8 bases match TRBD2. With V trimmed by 7 bases and J by 8 bases, 10 bases remained unmatched. The length of the CDR3 is 14 residues. Per germline, CDR1 MNHNY and CDR2 SVGAGI (reference sequence).

The CDR3 here is CASNLEGPGTDTQYF. CDR3 coding DNA: TGTGCCAGCAACCTGGAGGGCCCGGGCACAGATACGCAGTATTTT. V gene TRBV6-5 combines with J gene TRBJ2-3; D is possibly TRBD2 (6 bases). Trimming stripped 7 bases from V and 1 base from J, with 15 bases between. The CDR3 is 15 residues long. The germline V gene encodes CDR1 MNHEY and CDR2 SVGAGI.

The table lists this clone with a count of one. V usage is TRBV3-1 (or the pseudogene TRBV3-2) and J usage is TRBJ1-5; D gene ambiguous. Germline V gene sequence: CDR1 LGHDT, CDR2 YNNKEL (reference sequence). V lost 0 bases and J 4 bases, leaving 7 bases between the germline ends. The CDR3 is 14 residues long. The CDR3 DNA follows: TGTGCCAGCAGCCAAGATCTCGGGAATCAGCCCCAGCATTTT. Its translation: CASSQDLGNQPQHF.

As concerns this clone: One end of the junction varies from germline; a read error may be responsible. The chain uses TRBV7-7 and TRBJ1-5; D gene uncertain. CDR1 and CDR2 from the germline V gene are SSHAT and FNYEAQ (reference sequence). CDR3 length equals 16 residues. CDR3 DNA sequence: TGTGCTAGCAGCCGTTTAGATGGACGGATCGATCAGCCCCAGCATTTT. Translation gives CASSRLDGRIDQPQHF.

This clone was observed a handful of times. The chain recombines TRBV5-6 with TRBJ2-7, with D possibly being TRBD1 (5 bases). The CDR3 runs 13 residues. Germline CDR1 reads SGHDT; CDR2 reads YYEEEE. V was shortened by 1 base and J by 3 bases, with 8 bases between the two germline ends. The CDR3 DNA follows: TGTGCCAGCAGCTTGTTCCAGGGCTACGAGCAGTACTTC. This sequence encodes CASSLFQGYEQYF.

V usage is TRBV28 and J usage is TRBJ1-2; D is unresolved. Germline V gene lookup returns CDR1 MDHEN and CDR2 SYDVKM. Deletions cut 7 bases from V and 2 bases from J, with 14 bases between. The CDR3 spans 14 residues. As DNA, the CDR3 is TGTGCCAGCACCGCTACCCAGAACAACTATGGCTACACCTTC. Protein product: CASTATQNNYGYTF.

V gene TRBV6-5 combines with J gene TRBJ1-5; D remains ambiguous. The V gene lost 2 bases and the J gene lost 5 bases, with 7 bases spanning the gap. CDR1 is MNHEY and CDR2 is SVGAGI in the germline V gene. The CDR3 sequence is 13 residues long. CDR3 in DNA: TGTGCCAGCAGTTACCAAGGTGATCAGCCCCAGCATTTT. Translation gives CASSYQGDQPQHF.

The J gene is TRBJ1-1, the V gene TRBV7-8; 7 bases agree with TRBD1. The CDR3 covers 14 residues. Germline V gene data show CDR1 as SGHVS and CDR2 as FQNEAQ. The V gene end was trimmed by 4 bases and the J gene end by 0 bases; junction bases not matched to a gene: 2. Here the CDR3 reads CASSSGQMNTEAFF. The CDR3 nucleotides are TGTGCCAGCAGCTCGGGACAGATGAACACTGAAGCTTTCTTT.

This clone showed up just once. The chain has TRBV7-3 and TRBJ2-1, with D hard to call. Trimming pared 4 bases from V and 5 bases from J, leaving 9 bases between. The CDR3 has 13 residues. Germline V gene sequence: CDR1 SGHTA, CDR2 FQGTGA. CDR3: CASSSTSNNEQFF. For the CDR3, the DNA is TGTGCCAGCAGCTCAACTTCAAACAATGAGCAGTTCTTC.

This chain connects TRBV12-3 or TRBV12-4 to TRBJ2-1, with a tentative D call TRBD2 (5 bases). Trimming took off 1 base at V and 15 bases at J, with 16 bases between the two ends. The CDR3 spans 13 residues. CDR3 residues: CASSLDPRAERFF. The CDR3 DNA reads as TGTGCCAGCAGTTTAGACCCTCGAGCGGAAAGGTTCTTC.

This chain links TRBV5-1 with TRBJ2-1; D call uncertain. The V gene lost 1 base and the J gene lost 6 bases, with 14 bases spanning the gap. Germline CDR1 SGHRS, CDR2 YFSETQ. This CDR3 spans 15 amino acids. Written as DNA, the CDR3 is TGCGCCAGCAGCTTGAATCCTAGTGGCTTCAATGAGCAGTTCTTC. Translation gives CASSLNPSGFNEQFF.

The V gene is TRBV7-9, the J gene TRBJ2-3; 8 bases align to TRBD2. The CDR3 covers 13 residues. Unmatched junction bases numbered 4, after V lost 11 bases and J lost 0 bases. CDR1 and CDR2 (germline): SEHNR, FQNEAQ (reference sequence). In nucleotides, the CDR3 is TGTGCCGGGATAGCGGGGAGCACAGATACGCAGTATTTT. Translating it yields CAGIAGSTDTQYF.

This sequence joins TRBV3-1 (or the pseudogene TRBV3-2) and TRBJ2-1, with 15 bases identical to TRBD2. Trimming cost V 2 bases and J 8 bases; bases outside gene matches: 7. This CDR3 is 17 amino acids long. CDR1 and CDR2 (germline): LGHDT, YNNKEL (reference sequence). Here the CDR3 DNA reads TGTGCCAGCAGCCAACCCGGGACTAGCGGGAGGTTTGATGAGCAGTTCTTC. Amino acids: CASSQPGTSGRFDEQFF.

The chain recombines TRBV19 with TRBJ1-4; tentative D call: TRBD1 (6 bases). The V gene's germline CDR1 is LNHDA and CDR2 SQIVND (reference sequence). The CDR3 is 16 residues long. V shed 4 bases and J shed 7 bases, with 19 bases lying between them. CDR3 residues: CASSTWGRGLAEKLFF. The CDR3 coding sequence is TGTGCCAGTAGTACCTGGGGGCGCGGCCTGGCTGAAAAACTGTTTTTT. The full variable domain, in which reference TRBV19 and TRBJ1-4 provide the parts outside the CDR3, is DGGITQSPKYLFRKEGQNVTLSCEQNLNHDAMYWYRQDPGQGLRLIYYSQIVNDFQKGDIAEGYSVSREKKESFPLTVTSAQKNPTAFYLCASSTWGRGLAEKLFFGSGTQLSVL.

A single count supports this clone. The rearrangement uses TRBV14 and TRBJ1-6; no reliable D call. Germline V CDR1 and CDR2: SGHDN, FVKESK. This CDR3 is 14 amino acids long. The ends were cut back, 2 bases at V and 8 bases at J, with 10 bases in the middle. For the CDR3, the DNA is TGTGCCAGCAGCCAACTTACCAAGGATTCACCCCTCCACTTT. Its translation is CASSQLTKDSPLHF.

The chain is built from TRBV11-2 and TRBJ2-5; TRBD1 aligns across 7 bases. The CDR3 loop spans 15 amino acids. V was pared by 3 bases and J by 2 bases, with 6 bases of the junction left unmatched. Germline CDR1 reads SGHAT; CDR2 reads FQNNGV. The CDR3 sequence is CASSFGGTEQETQYF. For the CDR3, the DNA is TGTGCCAGCAGCTTTGGTGGGACAGAACAAGAGACCCAGTACTTC.

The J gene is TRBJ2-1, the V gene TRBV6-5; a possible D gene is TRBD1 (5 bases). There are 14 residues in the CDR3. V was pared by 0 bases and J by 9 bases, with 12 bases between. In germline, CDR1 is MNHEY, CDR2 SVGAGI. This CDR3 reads CASSYSRQGREQFF. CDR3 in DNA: TGTGCCAGCAGTTACTCGCGGCAGGGCCGTGAGCAGTTCTTC.

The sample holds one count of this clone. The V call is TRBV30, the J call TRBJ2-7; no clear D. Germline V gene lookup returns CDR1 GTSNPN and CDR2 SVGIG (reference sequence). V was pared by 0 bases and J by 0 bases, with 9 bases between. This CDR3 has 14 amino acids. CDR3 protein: CAWSVLAPSYEQYF. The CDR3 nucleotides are TGTGCCTGGAGTGTATTAGCCCCCTCCTACGAGCAGTACTTC.

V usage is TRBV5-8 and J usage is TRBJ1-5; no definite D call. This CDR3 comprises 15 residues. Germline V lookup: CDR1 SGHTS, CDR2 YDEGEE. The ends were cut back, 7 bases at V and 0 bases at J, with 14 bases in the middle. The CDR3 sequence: CASPLNSGSNQPQHF. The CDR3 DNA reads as TGTGCCAGCCCACTTAATAGTGGTAGCAATCAGCCCCAGCATTTT.

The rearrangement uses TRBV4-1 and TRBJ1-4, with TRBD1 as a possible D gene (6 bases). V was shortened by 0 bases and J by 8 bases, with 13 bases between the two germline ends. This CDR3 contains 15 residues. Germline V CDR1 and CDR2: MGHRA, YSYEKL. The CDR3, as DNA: TGCGCCAGCAGCCAAGACTTACAGGGTGACGAAAAACTGTTTTTT. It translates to CASSQDLQGDEKLFF.

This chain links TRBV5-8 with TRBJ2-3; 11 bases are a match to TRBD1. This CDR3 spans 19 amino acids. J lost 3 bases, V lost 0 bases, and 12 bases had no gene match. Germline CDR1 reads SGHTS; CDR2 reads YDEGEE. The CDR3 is CASSLEPGTGGLSTDTQYF. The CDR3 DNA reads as TGTGCCAGCAGCTTGGAGCCTGGGACAGGGGGGCTTTCGACAGATACGCAGTATTTT.

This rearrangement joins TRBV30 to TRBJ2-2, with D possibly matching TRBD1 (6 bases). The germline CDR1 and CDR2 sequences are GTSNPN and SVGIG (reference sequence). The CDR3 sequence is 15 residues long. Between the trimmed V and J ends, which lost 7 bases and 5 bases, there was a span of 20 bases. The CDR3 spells CASQTGTTKTGELFF. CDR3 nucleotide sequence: TGTGCCTCTCAAACCGGGACAACTAAAACCGGGGAGCTGTTTTTT.

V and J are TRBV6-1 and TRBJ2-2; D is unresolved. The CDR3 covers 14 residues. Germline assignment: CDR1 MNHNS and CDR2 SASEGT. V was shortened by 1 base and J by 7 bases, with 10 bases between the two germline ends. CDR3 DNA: TGTGCCAGCAGTGAAGGGCTTCAAATCGGGGAGCTGTTTTTT. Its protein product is CASSEGLQIGELFF.

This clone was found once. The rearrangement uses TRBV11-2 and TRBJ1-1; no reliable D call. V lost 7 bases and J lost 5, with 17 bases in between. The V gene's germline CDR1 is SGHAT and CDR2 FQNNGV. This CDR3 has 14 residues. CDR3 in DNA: TGTGCCAGCAACCGATGGGGAGATGGGACTGAAGCTTTCTTT. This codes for CASNRWGDGTEAFF. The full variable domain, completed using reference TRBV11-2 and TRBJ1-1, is EAGVAQSPRYKIIEKRQSVAFWCNPISGHATLYWYQQILGQGPKLLIQFQNNGVVDDSQLPKDRFSAERLKGVDSTLKIQPAKLEDSAVYLCASNRWGDGTEAFFGQGTRLTVV.

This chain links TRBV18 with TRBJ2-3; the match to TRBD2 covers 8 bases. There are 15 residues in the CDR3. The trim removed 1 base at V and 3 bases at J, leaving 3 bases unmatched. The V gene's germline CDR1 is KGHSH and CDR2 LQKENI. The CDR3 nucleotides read TGTGCCAGCTCACCACTAGCGGGATCAACAGATACGCAGTATTTT. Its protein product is CASSPLAGSTDTQYF.

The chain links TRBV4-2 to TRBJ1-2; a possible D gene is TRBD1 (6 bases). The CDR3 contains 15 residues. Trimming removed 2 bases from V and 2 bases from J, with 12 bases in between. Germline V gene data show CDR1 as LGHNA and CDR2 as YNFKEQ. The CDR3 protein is CASSQKTGINYGYTF. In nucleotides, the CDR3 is TGTGCCAGCAGCCAAAAGACAGGCATAAACTATGGCTACACCTTC.

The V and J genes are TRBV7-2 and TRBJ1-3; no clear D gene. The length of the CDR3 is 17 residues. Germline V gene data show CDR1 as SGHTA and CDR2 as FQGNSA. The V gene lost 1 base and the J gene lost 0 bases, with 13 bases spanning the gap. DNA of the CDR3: TGTGCCAGCAGCTTAGGTAACACGATACCCTCTGGAAACACCATATATTTT. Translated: CASSLGNTIPSGNTIYF.